This T cell receptor beta chain was retrieved from a study of spatial heterogeneity in lung cancer. Whole-study findings and limits: One measure, the expanded intratumoral alpha and beta TCR count, tracked tumor mutation counts.

CDR1 and CDR2 from the germline V gene are DFQATT and SNEGSKA (reference sequence). CDR3 length: 12 residues. V was clipped by 5 bases and J by 7 bases, with 15 bases between them. Specified time point: sample taken at primary tumor resection. From the 5' RACE reads, TCRdb called clonotypes with MiXCR, one entry per CDR3 protein. The sample shows around 10,000 distinct CDR3 sequences, more than 9.5% of them seen only once. This clonotype is judged medium-sized (0.01 to 0.1%). The antigen remains undetermined. This chain links TRBV20-1 with TRBJ2-7; D not certain. The TCR was taken from a male donor with early-stage non-small cell lung cancer. Specimen: lung tumor tissue, collected at surgery. Here the CDR3 reads CSARRPAGEQYF. CDR3 sequence (DNA): TGCAGTGCTCGAAGACCGGCCGGGGAGCAGTACTTC.